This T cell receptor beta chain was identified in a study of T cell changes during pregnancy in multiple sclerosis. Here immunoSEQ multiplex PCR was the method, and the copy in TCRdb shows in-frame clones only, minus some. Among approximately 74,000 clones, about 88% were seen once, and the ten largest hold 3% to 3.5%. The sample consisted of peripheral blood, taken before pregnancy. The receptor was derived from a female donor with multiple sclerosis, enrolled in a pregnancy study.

CDR3 in amino acids: CAWSSWSGISNQPQHF. The CDR3 nucleotides are TGTGCCTGGAGTTCGTGGTCGGGGATTAGCAATCAGCCCCAGCATTTT. The rearrangement joins TRBV30 to TRBJ1-5, with no clear D. Trimming pared 2 bases from V and 0 bases from J, leaving 14 bases between. There are 16 residues in the CDR3. The germline V gene encodes CDR1 GTSNPN and CDR2 SVGIG (reference sequence). The complete variable domain, with remaining parts taken from reference TRBV30 and TRBJ1-5, reads SQTIHQWPATLVQPVGSPLSLECTVEGTSNPNLYWYRQAAGRGLQLLFYSVGIGQISSEVPQNLSASRPQDRQFILSSKKLLLSDSGFYLCAWSSWSGISNQPQHFGDGTRLSIL.